This T cell receptor beta chain was sequenced in a study of OX40 agonist ivuxolimab in advanced cancers. Study-wide findings and caveats: Nonresponders, in some cases, also had low normalized T-cell clonal expansion.

The table came from immunoSEQ multiplex PCR; TCRdb's copy has only in-frame clones and leaves some out. Of tens of thousands of clones listed, 90% to 95% were seen once; the top ten hold 0.7% to 0.95%. A word on this clone: Its antigen is not identified.

In germline, CDR1 is SGHNT, CDR2 YENEEA. Trimming pared 5 bases from V and 9 bases from J, leaving 20 bases between. The length of the CDR3 is 15 residues. The sample here was CD4+ or CD8+ T cells sorted from blood, taken in a trial of the OX40 agonist ivuxolimab. The rearrangement uses TRBV11-3 and TRBJ2-1; D perhaps matches TRBD1 (6 bases). This clonotype originated in an adult with an advanced solid tumor such as melanoma, head and neck, liver or kidney cancer. The CDR3 is CASSARSRQASEQFF. The CDR3 DNA reads as TGTGCCAGCAGCGCCCGGTCGAGACAGGCGAGTGAGCAGTTCTTC.